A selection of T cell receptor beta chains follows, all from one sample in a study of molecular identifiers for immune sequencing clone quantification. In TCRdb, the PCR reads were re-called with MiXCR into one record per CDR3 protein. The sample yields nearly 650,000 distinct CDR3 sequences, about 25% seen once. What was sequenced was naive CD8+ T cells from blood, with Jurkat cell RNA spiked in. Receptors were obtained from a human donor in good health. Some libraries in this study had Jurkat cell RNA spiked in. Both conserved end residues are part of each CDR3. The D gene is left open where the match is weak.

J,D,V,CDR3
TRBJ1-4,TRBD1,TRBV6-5,CASSYKLVIGQENEKLFF
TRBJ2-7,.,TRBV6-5,CASSYSGGGLDEQYF
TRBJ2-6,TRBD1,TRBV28,CASSLWGKVGQGTGANVLTF
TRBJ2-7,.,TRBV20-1,CSARAGGTPYEQYF
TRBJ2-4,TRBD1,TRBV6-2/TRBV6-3,CASSDRGLYIQYF
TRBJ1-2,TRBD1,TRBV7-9,CASSPRTGGDGYTF
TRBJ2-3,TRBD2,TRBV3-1,CASSQDHDGGADTQYF
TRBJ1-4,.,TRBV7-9,CASSPEGEKLFF
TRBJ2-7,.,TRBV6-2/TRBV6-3,CASSSRTVPSYEQYF
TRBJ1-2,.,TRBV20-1,CSVRGVSDYGYTF
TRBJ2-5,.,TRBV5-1,CASSSRNDRETQYF
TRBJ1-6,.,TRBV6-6,CASSYVRDPYNSPLHF
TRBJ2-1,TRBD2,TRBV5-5,CASSGQGLAGPNEQFF
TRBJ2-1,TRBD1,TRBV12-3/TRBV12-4,CASSSRQGSRDLDEQFF
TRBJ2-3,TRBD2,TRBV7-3,CASSPSGLAGTDTQYF
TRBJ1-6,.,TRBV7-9,CASSLAWDSPLHF
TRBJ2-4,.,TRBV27,CASSPGGPIKNIQYF
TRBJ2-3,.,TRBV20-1,CSAVGSWGYF
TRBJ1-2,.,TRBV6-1,CASSASPNYGYTF
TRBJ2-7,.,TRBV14,CASSQVSNLEQYF
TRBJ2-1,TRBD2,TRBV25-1,CASSDLAGYYNEQFF
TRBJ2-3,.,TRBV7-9,CASSWGSAPQYF
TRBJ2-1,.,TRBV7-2,CASSLVPDDNEQFF
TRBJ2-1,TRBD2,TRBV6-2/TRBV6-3,CASSFTLAAYNEQIF
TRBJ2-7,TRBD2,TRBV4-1,CASSQSSGGALSYKQYF
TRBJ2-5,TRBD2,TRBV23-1,CASSQIGGGQETQYF
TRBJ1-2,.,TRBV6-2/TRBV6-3,CARSYGNYGYTF